Below are 23 T cell receptor beta chains sequenced from a single sample in a study of CD8 T cells in ankylosing spondylitis (dated by TCRdb to the late 2010s). Library preparation employed 5' RACE. Reads for this sample came from an Illumina HiSeq 2500. The public reads were run again by TCRdb, first through fastp at Q25 and then through MiXCR, and only productive beta chains were kept. Each CDR3 protein appears once, grouped with its most common genes and DNA. Present in this sample are about 190,000 distinct CDR3 sequences, 10% to 15% of which were seen just once. The ten largest account for approximately 10% of the sample. The source material was blood, either unsorted or a sorted T cell fraction (not recorded which). These receptors all come from a female donor with ankylosing spondylitis or in good health (not recorded which).

For the CDR3, the DNA is TGTGCCGTAGGGGGGACAGGGACTCAACGGGGCTACACCTTC. It yields the protein CAVGGTGTQRGYTF. V and J are TRBV6-1 and TRBJ1-2; TRBD1 agrees at 9 bases. Trimming removed 11 bases from V and 8 bases from J; junction bases left unmatched: 15. Per germline, CDR1 MNHNS and CDR2 SASEGT. The CDR3 covers 14 residues.

This clonotype was picked up many times. The rearrangement uses TRBV20-1 and TRBJ2-2; D is uncertain. CDR1 is DFQATT and CDR2 is SNEGSKA in the germline V gene (reference sequence). The V and J ends lost 0 bases and 0 bases respectively, with 8 bases between them. The CDR3 is 15 residues long. CDR3 residues: CSARDIPANTGELFF. The DNA of the CDR3 is TGCAGTGCTAGAGATATTCCAGCGAACACCGGGGAGCTGTTTTTT.

The genes are TRBV20-1 and TRBJ1-1; D is perhaps TRBD1 (5 bases). The germline gives CDR1 DFQATT, CDR2 SNEGSKA (reference sequence). V was cut by 5 bases and J by 0 bases, with 10 bases left in between. This CDR3 spans 13 amino acids. This CDR3 is CSAPGPLNTEAFF. CDR3 coding DNA: TGCAGTGCTCCGGGACCCTTGAACACTGAAGCTTTCTTT.

In its sample, this clonotype was seen many times. This rearrangement joins TRBV29-1 to TRBJ1-1; D is uncertain. The V end lost 5 bases, the J end lost 5 bases, and 12 bases lay between the germline ends. CDR1 and CDR2 (germline): SQVTM, ANQGSEA. The CDR3 spans 12 residues. The chain's CDR3 is CSVSEWDTEAFF. CDR3 DNA sequence: TGCAGCGTTTCCGAATGGGATACTGAAGCTTTCTTT.

This clonotype came up a few times. The chain links TRBV20-1 to TRBJ2-1; TRBD2 might be the D (6 bases). Trimming stripped 5 bases from V and 0 bases from J, with 11 bases between. In germline, CDR1 is DFQATT, CDR2 SNEGSKA (reference sequence). The CDR3 is 14 amino acids. DNA of the CDR3: TGCAGTGCTGCCCGACTAGACTCCTACAATGAGCAGTTCTTC. Its protein is CSAARLDSYNEQFF.

This clonotype was recorded many times. The V call is TRBV7-1, the J call TRBJ1-5; D uncertain. TRBV7-1 is designated an ORF whose function remains uncertain. Trimming removed 1 base at V and 2 bases at J, with 9 bases between. The CDR3 loop spans 15 amino acids. The CDR3, as DNA: TGTGCCAGCAGCTCAGGGCCCGTGGGCAATCAGCCCCAGCATTTT. Amino acids: CASSSGPVGNQPQHF.

The rearrangement links TRBV20-1 to TRBJ2-7; possibly TRBD2 for D (6 bases). Per germline, CDR1 DFQATT and CDR2 SNEGSKA (reference sequence). Trimming took off 2 bases at V and 3 bases at J, with 14 bases between the two ends. The CDR3 covers 14 residues. The CDR3 protein is CSARRPPSVYEQYF. CDR3 sequence (DNA): TGCAGTGCTAGACGCCCCCCTAGCGTCTACGAGCAGTACTTC.

V is TRBV29-1 and J is TRBJ1-3; possibly TRBD1 for D (6 bases). V was pared by 7 bases and J by 2 bases, with 9 bases between. Germline lookup yields CDR1 SQVTM and CDR2 ANQGSEA. The CDR3 covers 12 residues. The CDR3 bases are TGCAGCGCGGACAGCCCTGGAAACACCATATATTTT. It specifies CSADSPGNTIYF.

There are many counts of this clonotype. The chain recombines TRBV12-3 or TRBV12-4 with TRBJ2-1; no clear D gene. V shed 6 bases and J shed 0 bases, with 12 bases lying between them. The CDR3 runs 15 residues. The CDR3 region is CASRPGPSSYNEQFF. The CDR3 nucleotides are TGTGCCAGCAGGCCTGGCCCCAGCTCCTACAATGAGCAGTTCTTC.

The chain employs TRBV6-1 and TRBJ1-4; 8 nucleotides match TRBD1. Trimming took 6 bases from V and 7 from J; bases not matched to a gene: 7. The CDR3 consists of 14 residues. Germline CDR1 MNHNS, CDR2 SASEGT. The CDR3 loop reads CASRLDRVSEKLFF. DNA for the CDR3: TGTGCCAGCAGATTGGACAGGGTTTCTGAAAAACTGTTTTTT.

J is TRBJ1-4 and V is TRBV2, with TRBD1 as a possible D gene (6 bases). Trimming took off 7 bases at V and 5 bases at J, with 14 bases between the two ends. The germline V gene encodes CDR1 SNHLY and CDR2 FYNNEI. This CDR3 spans 14 amino acids. CDR3 region: CASNQWGANEKLFF. CDR3 DNA: TGTGCCAGCAACCAGTGGGGGGCGAATGAAAAACTGTTTTTT.

This clonotype was seen many times. The genes are TRBV2 and TRBJ2-7; possible D gene TRBD1, 6 bases. Germline V gene data show CDR1 as SNHLY and CDR2 as FYNNEI. CDR3 size: 14 residues. V lost 8 bases and J 7 bases, leaving 21 bases between the germline ends. The chain's CDR3 is CASAHRDHRREQYF. In nucleotides, the CDR3 is TGTGCCAGCGCCCACAGGGATCACCGTCGGGAGCAGTACTTC.

This clonotype was seen a handful of times. This rearrangement joins TRBV18 to TRBJ2-3; D possibly corresponds to TRBD1 (5 bases). V gave up 0 bases and J gave up 2 bases, with 12 bases separating them. From germline, CDR1 is KGHSH and CDR2 LQKENI. The CDR3 is made up of 16 amino acids. In DNA form, the CDR3 reads TGTGCCAGCTCACCACCGGTAAGGGGCCTCACAGATACGCAGTATTTT. Amino acid sequence: CASSPPVRGLTDTQYF.

This clonotype occurred a few times. The V and J genes are TRBV27 and TRBJ1-2; D possibly corresponds to TRBD1 (6 bases). The CDR3 is 14 residues long. Trimming took 6 bases from V and 8 from J, leaving 19 bases between them. Germline CDR1 MNHEY, CDR2 SMNVEV (reference sequence). The CDR3 loop is CASRQHTGLGGYTF. The CDR3 region has the DNA TGTGCCAGCAGACAACATACAGGGTTGGGGGGCTACACCTTC.

This clonotype has ten or more counts. V and J are TRBV20-1 and TRBJ2-1, with 10 positions matching TRBD2. CDR3 length: 11 amino acids. The germline V gene encodes CDR1 DFQATT and CDR2 SNEGSKA (reference sequence). The junction had 4 bases not matched to a gene; V was cut back by 6 bases and J by 11 bases. The CDR3 reads CSAPTSGKQFF. DNA for the CDR3: TGCAGTGCCCCTACTAGCGGGAAGCAGTTCTTC.

This clonotype was counted at least ten times. The rearrangement links TRBV6-2 or TRBV6-3 to TRBJ2-7; a possible D gene is TRBD1 (6 bases). V lost 6 bases and J lost 7, with 22 bases in between. The CDR3 contains 15 residues. Germline V CDR1 and CDR2: MNHEY, SVGEGT. This chain's CDR3 is CASSLRLAGAEEQYF. The CDR3 nucleotides read TGTGCCAGCAGCCTCCGATTGGCAGGGGCGGAGGAGCAGTACTTC.

The chain is built from TRBV18 and TRBJ1-5, with 7 bases matching TRBD1. V trimming: 0 bases; J trimming: 4 bases; junction bases outside the gene matches: 9. Germline assignment: CDR1 KGHSH and CDR2 LQKENI. The CDR3 length is 17 residues. CDR3 region: CASSPPGAAGGNQPQHF. CDR3 in DNA: TGTGCCAGCTCACCACCAGGGGCGGCAGGGGGGAATCAGCCCCAGCATTTT.

This clonotype was seen a handful of times. The V gene is TRBV20-1, the J gene TRBJ2-5; 9 nucleotides match TRBD2. The CDR3 extends over 15 amino acids. Germline assignment: CDR1 DFQATT and CDR2 SNEGSKA (reference sequence). V lost 4 bases, J lost 0 bases, and 6 bases stayed unmatched. CDR3 sequence (DNA): TGCAGTGCTAAGAGAGCGGGGGGCAACCAAGAGACCCAGTACTTC. It codes for CSAKRAGGNQETQYF.

Of note for this clonotype: The junction departs from the called germline gene at one end, perhaps through a read error. The V and J genes are TRBV4-3 and TRBJ2-1; TRBD2 aligns across 14 bases. The germline CDR1 and CDR2 sequences are LGHNA and YSLEER. The CDR3 totals 17 residues. This CDR3 is CVSSQGTSGSSYNEQFF. Here the CDR3 DNA reads TGCGTCAGCAGCCAAGGGACTAGCGGGAGCTCCTACAATGAGCAGTTCTTC.

V gene TRBV25-1 combines with J gene TRBJ1-6, with D tentatively TRBD1 (5 bases). The CDR3 sequence is 17 residues long. Trimming took 8 bases from V and 9 from J, leaving 26 bases between them. Germline CDR1 reads MGHDK; CDR2 reads SYGVNS. The CDR3 DNA reads as TGTGCCAGCGAACCGCGCGGGGCGACGCTATTTGCTTCACCCCTCCACTTT. This gives the protein CASEPRGATLFASPLHF.

This clonotype was seen at least ten times. This chain joins TRBV29-1 and TRBJ1-1, with unresolved D. Germline-derived CDR1 and CDR2 are SQVTM and ANQGSEA. The CDR3 runs 12 residues. Trimming stripped 3 bases from V and 5 bases from J, with 10 bases between. In nucleotides, the CDR3 is TGCAGCGTTGACGAGAGGGTTACTGAAGCTTTCTTT. Translating it yields CSVDERVTEAFF.

In regard to this clonotype: Given a much more abundant clone one base away, this may be a read error. This sequence joins TRBV29-1 and TRBJ1-1; the D is unclear. This CDR3 spans 14 amino acids. Germline V gives CDR1 SQVTM, CDR2 ANQGSEA. DNA of the CDR3: TGCGGCGTTGATAAGAGCGGCGCGAACACTGAAGCTTTCTTT. The encoded protein is CGVDKSGANTEAFF.

This clonotype was observed at least ten times. The chain is built from TRBV12-3 or TRBV12-4 and TRBJ2-3; TRBD1 might be the D (6 bases). The V end was cut by 1 base, the J end by 3 bases, with 11 bases between. This CDR3 comprises 15 residues. Here the CDR3 reads CASSLGQGMTDTQYF. CDR3 DNA sequence: TGTGCCAGCAGTTTAGGGCAGGGGATGACAGATACGCAGTATTTT.